This T cell receptor (beta chain) originates from a study of blood T cell repertoires in COVID-19. The CDR3 runs 16 residues. The germline V gene encodes CDR1 SGHVS and CDR2 FQNEAQ. V shed 5 bases and J 1 base; nucleotides not matched to a gene: 8. This clone showed up just once. In the original workflow: Reference gene primer amplification gave nucleated cell count estimates. Clones were sequenced by immunoSEQ multiplex PCR, and TCRdb holds only the in-frame ones, with some missing. The D gene and trimming were derived from the DNA, and the V and J assignments and clone size from that table. Found here are roughly 200,000 clones, about 83% of them singletons; the top ten hold under 4%. Recruits, aged about 18 to 100 years, lived in 24 US areas. Within 2 weeks of study entry, exposed participants had contacted a PCR-confirmed or clinician-diagnosed COVID-19 case.

The clonotype was recovered from a woman in her 30s who had been exposed to COVID-19. The sequenced sample consisted of PBMCs or T cells enriched from blood (not recorded which). This chain joins TRBV7-8 and TRBJ1-3; the match to TRBD1 covers 7 bases. The CDR3 region is CASSPRQGGSGNTIYF. CDR3 DNA sequence: TGTGCCAGCAGCCCCCGTCAGGGGGGTTCTGGAAACACCATATATTTT.